Below, one TCR beta chain is given with its context. Participants' reported clinical history set cohort assignment. The data stem from a study of blood T cell repertoires in COVID-19. Study background: Collection of acute and convalescent COVID-19 samples took place in the United States, Italy and Spain.

This CDR3 contains 15 residues. V gave up 3 bases and J gave up 9 bases, with 15 bases separating them. Germline loops: CDR1 KGHSH, CDR2 LQKENI. Only in-frame clones appear in the TCRdb table, and some are missing; sequencing was by immunoSEQ multiplex PCR. Counted here are about 220,000 clones, about 87% occurring once; the ten biggest clones make up 2% to 3%. The sequenced sample consisted of PBMCs or T cells enriched from blood (not recorded which). The source is a woman between 25 and 40 years old with acute COVID-19. The chain is built from TRBV18 and TRBJ1-6; possibly TRBD1 for D (6 bases). The CDR3 DNA sequence: TGTGCCAGCTCACCTAACAGGGAGTTCAGTTCACCCCTCCACTTT. Protein: CASSPNREFSSPLHF.